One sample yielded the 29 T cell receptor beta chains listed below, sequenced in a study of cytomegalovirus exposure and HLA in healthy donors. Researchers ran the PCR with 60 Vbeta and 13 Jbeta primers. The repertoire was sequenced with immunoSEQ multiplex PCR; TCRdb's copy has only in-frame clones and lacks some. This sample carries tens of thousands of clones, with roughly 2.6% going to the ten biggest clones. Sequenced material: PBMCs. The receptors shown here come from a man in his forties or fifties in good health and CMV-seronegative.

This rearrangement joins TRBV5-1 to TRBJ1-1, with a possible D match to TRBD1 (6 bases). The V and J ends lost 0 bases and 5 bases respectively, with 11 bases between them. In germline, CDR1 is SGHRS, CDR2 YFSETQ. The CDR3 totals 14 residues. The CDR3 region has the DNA TGCGCCAGCAGCTTGGGGGGTAGGGGGACTGAAGCTTTCTTT. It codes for CASSLGGRGTEAFF.

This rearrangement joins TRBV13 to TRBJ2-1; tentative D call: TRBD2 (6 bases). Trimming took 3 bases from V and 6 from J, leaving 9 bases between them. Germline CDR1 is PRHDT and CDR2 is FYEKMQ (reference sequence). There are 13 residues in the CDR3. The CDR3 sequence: CASSFWGGNEQFF. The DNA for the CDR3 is TGTGCCAGCAGCTTTTGGGGAGGCAATGAGCAGTTCTTC.

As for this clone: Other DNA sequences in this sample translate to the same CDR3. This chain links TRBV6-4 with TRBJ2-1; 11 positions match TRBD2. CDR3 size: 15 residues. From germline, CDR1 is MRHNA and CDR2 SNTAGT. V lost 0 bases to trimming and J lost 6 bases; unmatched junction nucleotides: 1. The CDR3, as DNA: TGTGCCAGCAGTGACTCTAGCGGGGGGGCCAATGAGCAGTTCTTC. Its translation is CASSDSSGGANEQFF.

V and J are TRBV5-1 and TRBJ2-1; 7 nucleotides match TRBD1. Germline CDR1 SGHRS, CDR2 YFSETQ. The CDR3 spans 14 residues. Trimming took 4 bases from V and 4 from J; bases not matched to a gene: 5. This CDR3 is CASSAGQAYNEQFF. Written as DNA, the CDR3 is TGCGCCAGCAGCGCCGGACAGGCTTACAATGAGCAGTTCTTC.

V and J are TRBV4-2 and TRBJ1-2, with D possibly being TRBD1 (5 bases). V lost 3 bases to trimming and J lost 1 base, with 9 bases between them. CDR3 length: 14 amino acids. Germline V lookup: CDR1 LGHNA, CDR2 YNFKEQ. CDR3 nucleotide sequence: TGTGCCAGCAGCCAGGGGGGGGATAACTATGGCTACACCTTC. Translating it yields CASSQGGDNYGYTF.

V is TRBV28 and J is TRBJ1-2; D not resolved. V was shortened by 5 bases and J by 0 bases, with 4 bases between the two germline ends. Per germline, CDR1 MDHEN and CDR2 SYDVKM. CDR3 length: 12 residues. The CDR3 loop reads CASSLSNYGYTF. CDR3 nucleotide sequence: TGTGCCAGCAGTCTCTCTAACTATGGCTACACCTTC.

CDR3 region: CASSFGPTGTGDNEQFF. The CDR3 DNA reads as TGTGCCAGCAGCTTCGGTCCAACCGGGACAGGGGATAATGAGCAGTTCTTC. The rearrangement links TRBV11-2 to TRBJ2-1; 10 bases are a match to TRBD1. The CDR3 spans 17 residues. Unmatched junction bases numbered 12, after V lost 3 bases and J lost 7 bases. From germline, CDR1 is SGHAT and CDR2 FQNNGV.

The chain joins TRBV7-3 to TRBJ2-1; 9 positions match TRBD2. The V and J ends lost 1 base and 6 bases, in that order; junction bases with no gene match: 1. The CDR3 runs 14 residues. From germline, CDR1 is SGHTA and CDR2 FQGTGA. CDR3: CASSLSGGVNEQFF. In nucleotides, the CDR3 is TGTGCCAGCAGCTTAAGCGGGGGGGTCAATGAGCAGTTCTTC.

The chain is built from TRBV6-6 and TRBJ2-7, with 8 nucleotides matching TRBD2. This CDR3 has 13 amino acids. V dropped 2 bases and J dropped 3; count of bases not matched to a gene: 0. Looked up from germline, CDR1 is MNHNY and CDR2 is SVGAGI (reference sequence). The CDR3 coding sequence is TGTGCCAGCAGTTACGGGACTAGCTACGAGCAGTACTTC. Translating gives CASSYGTSYEQYF.

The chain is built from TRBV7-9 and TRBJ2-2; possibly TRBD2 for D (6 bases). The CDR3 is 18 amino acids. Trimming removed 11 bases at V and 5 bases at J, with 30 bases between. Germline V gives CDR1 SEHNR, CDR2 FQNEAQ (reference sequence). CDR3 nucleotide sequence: TGTGCCCCCAGCCCATCCGGCGGGCAGCAGGGAGGAACCGGGGAGCTGTTTTTT. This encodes CAPSPSGGQQGGTGELFF.

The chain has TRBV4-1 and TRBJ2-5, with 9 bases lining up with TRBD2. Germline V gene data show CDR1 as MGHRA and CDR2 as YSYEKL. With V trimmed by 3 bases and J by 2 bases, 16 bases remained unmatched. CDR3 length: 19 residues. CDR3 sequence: CASSHARTRGGLEQETQYF. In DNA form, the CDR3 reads TGCGCCAGCAGCCACGCAAGAACGCGGGGGGGCCTGGAGCAAGAGACCCAGTACTTC.

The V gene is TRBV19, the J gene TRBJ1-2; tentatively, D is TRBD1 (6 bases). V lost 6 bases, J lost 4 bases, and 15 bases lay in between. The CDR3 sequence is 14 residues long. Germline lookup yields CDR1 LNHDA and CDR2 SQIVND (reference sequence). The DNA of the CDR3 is TGTGCCAGTAGCACACAGGGTGAAAGCTATGGCTACACCTTC. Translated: CASSTQGESYGYTF. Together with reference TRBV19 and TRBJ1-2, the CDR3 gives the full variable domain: DGGITQSPKYLFRKEGQNVTLSCEQNLNHDAMYWYRQDPGQGLRLIYYSQIVNDFQKGDIAEGYSVSREKKESFPLTVTSAQKNPTAFYLCASSTQGESYGYTFGSGTRLTVV.

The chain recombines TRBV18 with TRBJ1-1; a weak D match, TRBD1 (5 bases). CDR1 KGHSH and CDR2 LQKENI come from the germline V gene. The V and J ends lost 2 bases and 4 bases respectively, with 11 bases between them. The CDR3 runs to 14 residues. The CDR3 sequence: CASSPDGGGTEAFF. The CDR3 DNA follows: TGTGCCAGCTCACCAGACGGGGGGGGCACTGAAGCTTTCTTT.

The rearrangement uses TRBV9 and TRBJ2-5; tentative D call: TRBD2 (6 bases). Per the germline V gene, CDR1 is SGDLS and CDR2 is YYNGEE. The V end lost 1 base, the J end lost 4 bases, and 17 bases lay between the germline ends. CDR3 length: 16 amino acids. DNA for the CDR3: TGTGCCAGCAGCGTATTCTCTAGCGCAAGTCGAGAGACCCAGTACTTC. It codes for CASSVFSSASRETQYF.

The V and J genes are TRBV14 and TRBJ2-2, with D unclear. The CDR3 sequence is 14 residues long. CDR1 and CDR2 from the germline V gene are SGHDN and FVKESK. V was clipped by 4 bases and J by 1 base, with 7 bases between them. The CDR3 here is CASSRARNTGELFF. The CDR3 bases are TGTGCCAGCAGCCGAGCACGGAACACCGGGGAGCTGTTTTTT.

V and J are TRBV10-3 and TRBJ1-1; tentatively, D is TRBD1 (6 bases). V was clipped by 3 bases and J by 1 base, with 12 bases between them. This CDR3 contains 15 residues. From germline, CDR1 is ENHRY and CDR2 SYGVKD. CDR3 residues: CAISEQGRGNTEAFF. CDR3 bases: TGTGCCATCAGTGAACAGGGTAGGGGGAACACTGAAGCTTTCTTT.

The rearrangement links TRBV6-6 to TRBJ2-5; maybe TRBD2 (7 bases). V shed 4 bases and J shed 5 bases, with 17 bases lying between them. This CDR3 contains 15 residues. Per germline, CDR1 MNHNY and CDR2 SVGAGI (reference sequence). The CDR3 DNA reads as TGTGCCAGCAGTTGGCCCCGGACTAGGGGGGAGACCCAGTACTTC. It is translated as CASSWPRTRGETQYF.

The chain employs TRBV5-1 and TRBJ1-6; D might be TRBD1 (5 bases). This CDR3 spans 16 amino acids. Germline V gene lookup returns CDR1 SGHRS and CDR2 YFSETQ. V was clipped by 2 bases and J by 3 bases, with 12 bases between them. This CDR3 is CASSFRLGVYNSPLHF. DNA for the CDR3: TGCGCCAGCAGCTTCAGGTTAGGGGTCTATAATTCACCCCTCCACTTT.

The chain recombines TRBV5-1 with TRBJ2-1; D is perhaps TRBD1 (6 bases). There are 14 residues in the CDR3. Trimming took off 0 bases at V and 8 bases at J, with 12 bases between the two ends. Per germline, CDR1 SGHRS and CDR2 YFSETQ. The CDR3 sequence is CASSLGDTRHEQFF. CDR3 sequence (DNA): TGCGCCAGCAGCTTGGGGGACACAAGGCATGAGCAGTTCTTC.

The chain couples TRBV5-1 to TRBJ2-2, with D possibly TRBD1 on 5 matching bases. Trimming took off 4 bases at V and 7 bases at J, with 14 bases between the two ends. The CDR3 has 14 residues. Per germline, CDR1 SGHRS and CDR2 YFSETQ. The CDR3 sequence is CASSAGQLVGELFF. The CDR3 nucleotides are TGCGCCAGCAGCGCTGGACAACTGGTCGGGGAGCTGTTTTTT.

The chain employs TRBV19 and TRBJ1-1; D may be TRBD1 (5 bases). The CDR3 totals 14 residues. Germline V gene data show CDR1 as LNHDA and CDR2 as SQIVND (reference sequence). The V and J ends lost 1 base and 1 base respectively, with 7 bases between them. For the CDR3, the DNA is TGTGCCAGTAGTATAGCAACAGGGAACACTGAAGCTTTCTTT. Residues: CASSIATGNTEAFF.

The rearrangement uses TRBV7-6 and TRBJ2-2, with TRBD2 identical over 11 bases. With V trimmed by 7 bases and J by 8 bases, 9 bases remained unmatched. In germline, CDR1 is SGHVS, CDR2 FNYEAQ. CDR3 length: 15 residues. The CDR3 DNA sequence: TGTGCCAGCACCATAACTAGCGGGGGTATGGGGGAGCTGTTTTTT. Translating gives CASTITSGGMGELFF.

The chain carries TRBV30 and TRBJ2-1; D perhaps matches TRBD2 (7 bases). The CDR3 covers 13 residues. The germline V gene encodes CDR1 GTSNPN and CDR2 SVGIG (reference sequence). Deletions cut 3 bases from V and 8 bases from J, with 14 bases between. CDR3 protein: CAWSTPGGHEQFF. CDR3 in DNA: TGTGCCTGGAGCACCCCGGGGGGCCATGAGCAGTTCTTC.

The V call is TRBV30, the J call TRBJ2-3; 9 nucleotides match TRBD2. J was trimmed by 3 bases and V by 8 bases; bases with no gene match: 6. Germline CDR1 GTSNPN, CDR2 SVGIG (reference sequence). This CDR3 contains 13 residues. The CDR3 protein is CAISSGGTDTQYF. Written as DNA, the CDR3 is TGTGCCATAAGTAGCGGGGGAACAGATACGCAGTATTTT.

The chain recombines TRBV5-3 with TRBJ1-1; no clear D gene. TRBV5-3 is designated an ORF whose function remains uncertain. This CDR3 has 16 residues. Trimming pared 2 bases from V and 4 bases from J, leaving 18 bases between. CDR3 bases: TGTGCCAGAAGCTTAGGTGGGCCTACCCTGGGCACTGAAGCTTTCTTT. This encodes CARSLGGPTLGTEAFF.

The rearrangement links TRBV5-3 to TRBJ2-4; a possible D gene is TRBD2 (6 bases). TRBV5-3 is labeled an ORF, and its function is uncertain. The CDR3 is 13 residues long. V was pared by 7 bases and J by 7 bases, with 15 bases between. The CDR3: CARGSLRGNIQYF. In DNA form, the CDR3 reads TGTGCCAGAGGGTCTCTTCGGGGGAACATTCAGTACTTC.

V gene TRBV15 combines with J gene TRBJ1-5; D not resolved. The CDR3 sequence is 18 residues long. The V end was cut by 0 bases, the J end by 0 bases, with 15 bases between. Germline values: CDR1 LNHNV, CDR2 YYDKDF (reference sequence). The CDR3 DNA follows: TGTGCCACCAGCAGAGAATCAGCGGGTCCCTATAGCAATCAGCCCCAGCATTTT. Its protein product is CATSRESAGPYSNQPQHF.

The CDR3 reads CASGWEDTEAFF. In DNA form, the CDR3 reads TGTGCTAGTGGTTGGGAGGACACTGAAGCTTTCTTT. The V call is TRBV12-5, the J call TRBJ1-1; D gene unclear. The CDR3 runs 12 residues. The germline CDR1 and CDR2 sequences are LGHNT and FRNRAP. V was clipped by 4 bases and J by 3 bases, with 6 bases between them.

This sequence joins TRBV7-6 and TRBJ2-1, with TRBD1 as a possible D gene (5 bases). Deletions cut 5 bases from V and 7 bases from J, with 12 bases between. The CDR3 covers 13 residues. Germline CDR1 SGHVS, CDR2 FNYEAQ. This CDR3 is CASSRDRTNEQFF. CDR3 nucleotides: TGTGCCAGCAGCCGAGACCGGACAAATGAGCAGTTCTTC. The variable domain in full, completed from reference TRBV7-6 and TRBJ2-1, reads GAGVSQSPRYKVTKRGQDVALRCDPISGHVSLYWYRQALGQGPEFLTYFNYEAQQDKSGLPNDRFSAERPEGSISTLTIQRTEQRDSAMYRCASSRDRTNEQFFGPGTRLTVL.